This T cell receptor beta chain stems from a study of PD-1 blockade in classical Hodgkin lymphoma. Background on the study: Each patient was given nivolumab 3 mg/kg through a vein every 2 weeks. The study's findings and limits: Reports indicated that newly diagnosed patients had lower baseline TCR diversity than healthy donors did. Baseline diversity resembling that of newly diagnosed patients was seen in complete responders. CD8+ TCR diversity did not rise significantly by C4D1, unlike CD4+.

A note on this clone: Its antigen is unidentified.

Produced via immunoSEQ multiplex PCR; TCRdb's table is partial and in-frame only. The sample consists of about 28,000 clones, roughly 85% of them appearing once. Every single patient, without exception, relapsed after autologous stem cell transplantation, and brentuximab vedotin exposure varied. The TCR comes from a human donor with classical Hodgkin lymphoma. The material was peripheral blood mononuclear cells (PBMCs), obtained before the second cycle of nivolumab.

The CDR3 is CASSEDGGTDTQYF. The CDR3 bases are TGTGCCAGCAGTGAGGACGGTGGCACAGATACGCAGTATTTT. The chain carries TRBV2 and TRBJ2-3; D uncertain. Trimming left V 3 bases short and J 1 base short, with 8 bases between. The length of the CDR3 is 14 residues. Germline V gene data show CDR1 as SNHLY and CDR2 as FYNNEI.